These 5 T cell receptor beta chains were all obtained from the same sample, sequenced in a study of cytomegalovirus exposure and HLA in healthy donors. The PCR was carried out with 60 Vbeta primers and 13 Jbeta primers. Generated by immunoSEQ multiplex PCR, the TCRdb table keeps only in-frame clones and is missing some. The sample includes about 120,000 clones, roughly 80% of them seen just once. Sequencing input: PBMCs. The receptors stem from a female donor in good health and CMV-seropositive.

This chain uses TRBV5-1 with TRBJ2-5; 8 bases are a match to TRBD1. J was trimmed by 5 bases and V by 4 bases; bases with no gene match: 10. The germline V gene has CDR1 SGHRS and CDR2 YFSETQ. This CDR3 is 15 amino acids long. The CDR3 DNA sequence: TGCGCCAGCAGCACCCGGACAGGGCAAGGGGAGACCCAGTACTTC. This translates into CASSTRTGQGETQYF.

The chain is built from TRBV30 and TRBJ2-5; 8 nucleotides align to TRBD2. The CDR3 sequence is 13 residues long. Trimming at V came to 3 bases and at J to 5 bases, leaving 5 bases not matched to a gene. The germline V gene encodes CDR1 GTSNPN and CDR2 SVGIG (reference sequence). The CDR3 loop reads CAWRVSGSETQYF. CDR3 nucleotide sequence: TGTGCCTGGAGGGTAAGCGGGAGTGAGACCCAGTACTTC.

CDR3 sequence: CASSSYGGSEAFF. Written as DNA, the CDR3 is TGTGCCAGCAGTTCATACGGAGGGTCTGAAGCTTTCTTT. This sequence joins TRBV6-6 and TRBJ1-1; D gene ambiguous. This CDR3 has 13 residues. V was clipped by 4 bases and J by 6 bases, with 12 bases between them. Germline V gene data show CDR1 as MNHNY and CDR2 as SVGAGI (reference sequence).

The chain carries TRBV30 and TRBJ1-5, with D unclear. The CDR3 has 13 amino acids. Germline loops: CDR1 GTSNPN, CDR2 SVGIG (reference sequence). Trimming left V 2 bases short and J 1 base short, with 6 bases between. The CDR3 nucleotides are TGTGCCTGGAGTCCGGGGAGCAATCAGCCCCAGCATTTT. This gives the protein CAWSPGSNQPQHF.

The gene calls are TRBV2 and TRBJ2-5, with 13 nucleotides matching TRBD2. This CDR3 region has 16 residues. Germline CDR1 and CDR2: SNHLY and FYNNEI. The ends lost 6 bases at V and 5 bases at J; junction bases unmatched: 9. CDR3 loop: CASRGTSGARWETQYF. Here the CDR3 DNA reads TGTGCCAGCAGGGGGACTAGCGGGGCGCGATGGGAGACCCAGTACTTC.